These T cell receptor beta chains were read from a single sample in a study of graft-versus-host responses after intestinal transplantation. TCRdb's copy holds only in-frame clones and misses some; the assay was immunoSEQ multiplex PCR. The sample contains just over 40,000 clones, roughly nine tenths of which appear only once. Sequences were derived from PBMCs, sampled about 330 days after intestinal transplant. The receptors come from a human patient who received an intestinal transplant, so some T cells may come from the graft donor. Each CDR3 is given with its conserved first and last residue. The D gene is left open where the match is weak. Rows may omit the clone size; those that give it use once, few, many or a size class.

J	V	size	D	CDR3	DNA
TRBJ2-5	TRBV4-1	-	-	CASSQDPAGPETQYF	TGCGCCAGCAGCCAAGATCCGGCAGGGCCAGAGACCCAGTACTTC
TRBJ1-4	TRBV25-1	-	-	CASSEYTGANEKLFF	TGTGCCAGCAGTGAATATACAGGAGCTAATGAAAAACTGTTTTTT
TRBJ2-3	TRBV9	-	-	CASSVDRQGDTQYF	TGTGCCAGCAGCGTAGACAGGCAGGGAGATACGCAGTATTTT
TRBJ2-2	TRBV4-1	-	TRBD2	CASSQEGLAGATGELFF	TGCGCCAGCAGCCAAGAAGGACTAGCGGGGGCCACCGGGGAGCTGTTTTTT
TRBJ1-1	TRBV14	-	-	CASSQARGPGAEAFF	TGTGCCAGCAGCCAAGCGCGGGGGCCGGGAGCTGAAGCTTTCTTT
TRBJ2-6	TRBV28	-	-	CASGSGTGANVLTF	TGTGCCAGCGGATCCGGGACAGGGGCCAACGTCCTGACTTTC
TRBJ2-7	TRBV4-1	-	-	CASSQIGGGIPSYEQYF	TGCGCCAGCAGCCAAATCGGCGGAGGAATCCCCTCCTACGAGCAGTACTTC
TRBJ2-1	TRBV5-1	-	TRBD2	CASSQPGTSGRASNEQFF	TGCGCCAGCAGCCAACCCGGGACTAGCGGGAGGGCCAGTAATGAGCAGTTCTTC
TRBJ2-2	TRBV13	-	-	CASSIWDSPNTGELFF	TGTGCCAGCAGCATATGGGACTCCCCGAACACCGGGGAGCTGTTTTTT
TRBJ2-3	TRBV7-2	-	TRBD2	CASSSGLAPPHTQYF	TGTGCCAGCAGCTCGGGACTAGCTCCCCCGCATACGCAGTATTTT
TRBJ2-7	TRBV27	-	-	CASSPPGVEQYF	TGTGCCAGCAGTCCCCCCGGGGTCGAGCAGTACTTC
TRBJ2-2	TRBV19	few	TRBD1	CASSMTGGGTGELFF	TGTGCCAGTAGCATGACAGGGGGCGGGACCGGGGAGCTGTTTTTT
TRBJ2-7	TRBV10-3	few	TRBD1	CAIRWTGNGEQYF	TGTGCCATCAGGTGGACAGGGAACGGCGAGCAGTACTTC
TRBJ2-1	TRBV7-3	-	-	CASSLSAASPYNEQFF	TGTGCCAGCAGCCTTTCGGCGGCGTCCCCCTACAATGAGCAGTTCTTC
TRBJ1-5	TRBV2	-	-	CASSEILYSNQPQHF	TGTGCCAGCAGTGAGATACTTTATAGCAATCAGCCCCAGCATTTT
TRBJ2-5	TRBV6-5	-	-	CASSYSVGEETQYF	TGTGCCAGCAGTTACTCCGTCGGGGAAGAGACCCAGTACTTC
TRBJ1-3	TRBV28	-	-	CASTPHPGDTIYF	TGTGCCAGCACCCCCCACCCGGGAGACACCATATATTTT
TRBJ2-2	TRBV9	-	-	CASSVGSAGELFF	TGTGCCAGCAGCGTAGGGAGCGCCGGGGAGCTGTTTTTT
TRBJ2-2	TRBV19	once	-	CASSQGRHTGELFF	TGTGCCAGTAGCCAGGGACGGCACACCGGGGAGCTGTTTTTT
TRBJ2-4	TRBV4-1	-	TRBD1	CASSRLTGGPKLAKNIQYF	TGCGCCAGCAGCCGTTTGACAGGGGGCCCAAAATTAGCCAAAAACATTCAGTACTTC
TRBJ2-2	TRBV9	once	TRBD2	CASGAGGSTGELFF	TGTGCCAGCGGGGCGGGAGGGAGCACCGGGGAGCTGTTTTTT
TRBJ1-4	TRBV7-9	-	TRBD1	CASSQTGYGEKLFF	TGTGCCAGCAGCCAGACAGGGTACGGGGAAAAACTGTTTTTT
TRBJ2-7	TRBV29-1	once	-	CSVVSDNYEQYF	TGCAGCGTTGTTTCAGACAACTACGAGCAGTACTTC
TRBJ2-7	TRBV5-6	-	TRBD2	CASSLAAGAHEQYF	TGTGCCAGCAGCTTGGCAGCGGGAGCCCACGAGCAGTACTTC
TRBJ2-1	TRBV6-4	-	-	CASSATGGGGNEQFF	TGTGCCAGCAGTGCCACAGGGGGAGGGGGCAATGAGCAGTTCTTC
TRBJ1-2	TRBV7-9	-	-	CASSLSPGSNYGYTF	TGTGCCAGCAGCTTAAGTCCGGGCTCTAACTATGGCTACACCTTC
TRBJ2-1	TRBV5-1	-	-	CASSGIANEQFF	TGCGCCAGCAGCGGGATCGCCAATGAGCAGTTCTTC
TRBJ2-6	TRBV7-7	-	TRBD1	CASSPTYTGAHSGANVLTF	TGTGCTAGCAGCCCTACCTACACAGGGGCCCACTCTGGGGCCAACGTCCTGACTTTC
TRBJ2-3	TRBV5-1	-	-	CASSWVTDTQYF	TGCGCCAGCAGCTGGGTAACAGATACGCAGTATTTT
TRBJ2-5	TRBV4-2	-	TRBD1	CASSPGGGETQYF	TGTGCCAGCAGTCCAGGGGGCGGGGAGACCCAGTACTTC
TRBJ1-2	TRBV6-1	-	TRBD1	CASSASTGGIGYTF	TGTGCCAGCAGTGCCTCGACAGGGGGAATTGGCTACACCTTC
TRBJ1-5	TRBV6-1	-	-	CASSEYGSGNQPQHF	TGTGCCAGCAGTGAATACGGGTCGGGCAATCAGCCCCAGCATTTT
TRBJ2-3	TRBV6-6	-	-	CASSYPTSTDTQYF	TGTGCCAGCAGTTATCCTACCAGCACAGATACGCAGTATTTT
TRBJ1-4	TRBV29-1	once	TRBD1	CSVGTGNEKLFF	TGCAGCGTCGGGACAGGGAATGAAAAACTGTTTTTT
TRBJ2-3	TRBV2	-	-	CASSALSSTDTQYF	TGTGCCAGCAGTGCGCTTTCTAGCACAGATACGCAGTATTTT
TRBJ1-6	TRBV28	-	-	CASSPQGTNNSPLHF	TGTGCCAGCAGTCCACAGGGAACCAATAATTCACCCCTCCACTTT
TRBJ1-1	TRBV28	-	-	CASSFGPGRAFF	TGTGCCAGCAGTTTTGGTCCGGGGCGGGCTTTCTTT
TRBJ2-2	TRBV6-1	-	-	CASSEANTGELFF	TGTGCCAGCAGTGAAGCCAACACCGGGGAGCTGTTTTTT
TRBJ2-7	TRBV2	-	-	CASSDPGYYEQYF	TGTGCCAGCAGTGATCCGGGGTACTACGAGCAGTACTTC
TRBJ1-5	TRBV9	-	TRBD1	CASSPGQGGQPQHF	TGTGCCAGCAGCCCTGGACAGGGAGGTCAGCCCCAGCATTTT
TRBJ2-3	TRBV4-1	-	-	CASSQDSALYTQYF	TGCGCCAGCAGCCAAGATTCGGCTCTTTATACGCAGTATTTT